The 2 T cell receptor beta chains below come from one sample, sequenced in a study of blood T cell repertoires in COVID-19. Sequenced by immunoSEQ multiplex PCR; TCRdb stores in-frame clones only, minus some. The sample lists a few hundred thousand clones, about 85% occurring once. The sequencing sample was made of PBMCs or T cells enriched from blood (not recorded which). The receptors originated from a woman in her forties or fifties who had been exposed to COVID-19.

The V and J genes are TRBV5-1 and TRBJ1-3; no clear D. The CDR3 consists of 15 residues. Germline V lookup: CDR1 SGHRS, CDR2 YFSETQ. Trimming left V 4 bases short and J 0 bases short, with 11 bases between. The CDR3 region is CASSQAGSSGNTIYF. The CDR3 DNA reads as TGCGCCAGCAGCCAAGCCGGGAGCTCTGGAAACACCATATATTTT. Full variable domain (outside the CDR3, taken from reference TRBV5-1 and TRBJ1-3): KAGVTQTPRYLIKTRGQQVTLSCSPISGHRSVSWYQQTPGQGLQFLFEYFSETQRNKGNFPGRFSGRQFSNSRSEMNVSTLELGDSALYLCASSQAGSSGNTIYFGEGSWLTVV.

This chain uses TRBV7-2 with TRBJ2-3, with TRBD2 identical over 9 bases. V shed 2 bases, J shed 7 bases, and the junction held 7 bases outside the gene matches. The CDR3 has 15 residues. Germline assignment: CDR1 SGHTA and CDR2 FQGNSA. CDR3 DNA sequence: TGTGCCAGCAGCTTATCAGGCGGGGGGGCACATACGCAGTATTTT. This gives the protein CASSLSGGGAHTQYF.